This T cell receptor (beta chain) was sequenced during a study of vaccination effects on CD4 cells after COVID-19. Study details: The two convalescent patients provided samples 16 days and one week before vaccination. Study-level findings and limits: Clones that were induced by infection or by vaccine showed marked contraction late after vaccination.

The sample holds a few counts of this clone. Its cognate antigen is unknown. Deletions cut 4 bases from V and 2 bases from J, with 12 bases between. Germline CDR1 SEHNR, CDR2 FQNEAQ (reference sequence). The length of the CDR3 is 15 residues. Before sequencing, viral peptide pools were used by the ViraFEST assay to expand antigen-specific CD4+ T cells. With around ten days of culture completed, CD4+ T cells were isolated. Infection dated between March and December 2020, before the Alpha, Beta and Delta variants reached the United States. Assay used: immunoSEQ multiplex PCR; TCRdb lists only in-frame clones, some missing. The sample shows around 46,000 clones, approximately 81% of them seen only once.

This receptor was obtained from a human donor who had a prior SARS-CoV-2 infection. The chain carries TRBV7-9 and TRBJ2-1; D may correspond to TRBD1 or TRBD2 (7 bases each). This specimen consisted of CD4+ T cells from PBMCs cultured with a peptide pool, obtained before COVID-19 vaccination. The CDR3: CASSSRGGPYNEQFF. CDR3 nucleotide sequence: TGTGCCAGCAGCTCCAGGGGGGGACCCTACAATGAGCAGTTCTTC. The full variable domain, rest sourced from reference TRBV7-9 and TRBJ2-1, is DTGVSQNPRHKITKRGQNVTFRCDPISEHNRLYWYRQTLGQGPEFLTYFQNEAQLEKSRLLSDRFSAERPKGSFSTLEIQRTEQGDSAMYLCASSSRGGPYNEQFFGPGTRLTVL.